This entry is about one T cell receptor beta chain. Measured with immunoSEQ multiplex PCR; TCRdb has only the in-frame clones, and not every one. The sample contains over 150,000 clones, approximately 94% of which appear only once. This sample stems from a study of OX40 agonist ivuxolimab in advanced cancers. Study summary: Patients got intravenous ivuxolimab at 0.01 to 10 mg/kg every 2 weeks.

V lost 3 bases and J 6 bases, leaving 17 bases between the germline ends. The germline V gene encodes CDR1 MGHRA and CDR2 YSYEKL. CDR3 length: 15 amino acids. The rearrangement uses TRBV4-1 and TRBJ1-2; perhaps TRBD1 as D (6 bases). The sequence was obtained from an adult with an advanced solid tumor such as melanoma, head and neck, liver or kidney cancer. The source material was CD4+ or CD8+ T cells sorted from blood, sampled in a trial of the OX40 agonist ivuxolimab. This chain's CDR3 is CASSHPGVKRNGYTF. The CDR3 bases are TGCGCCAGCAGCCATCCAGGGGTAAAGAGGAATGGCTACACCTTC.